The 11 T cell receptor beta chains below come from one sample, sequenced in a study of cytomegalovirus exposure and HLA in healthy donors. The PCR employed 60 Vbeta primers together with 13 Jbeta primers. Only in-frame clones appear in the TCRdb table, and some are missing; sequencing was by immunoSEQ multiplex PCR. The sample lists 100,000 to 120,000 clones, about four fifths occurring once. The sequenced material came from PBMCs. The receptors were gathered from a woman aged 18-29 years in good health and CMV-seronegative.

The J gene is TRBJ1-2, the V gene TRBV27; possible D gene TRBD1, 5 bases. The germline V gene has CDR1 MNHEY and CDR2 SMNVEV (reference sequence). V was trimmed by 4 bases and J by 8 bases, leaving 8 bases between them. The CDR3 has 11 amino acids. The CDR3: CASSSGQGYTF. In DNA, the CDR3 is TGTGCCAGCAGTTCAGGGCAGGGCTACACCTTC.

The chain employs TRBV10-3 and TRBJ1-5; D is ambiguous. This CDR3 spans 13 amino acids. The germline CDR1 and CDR2 sequences are ENHRY and SYGVKD. V shed 4 bases and J shed 1 base, with 5 bases lying between them. The CDR3 region is CAISVQSNQPQHF. The CDR3 DNA is TGTGCCATCAGTGTCCAGAGCAATCAGCCCCAGCATTTT.

The chain couples TRBV6-1 to TRBJ2-1; D perhaps matches TRBD2 (6 bases). The CDR3 is 15 amino acids. Per the germline V gene, CDR1 is MNHNS and CDR2 is SASEGT. The V end was cut by 4 bases, the J end by 2 bases, with 12 bases between. Here the CDR3 reads CASSVGLMTYNEQFF. The CDR3 nucleotides are TGTGCCAGCAGTGTGGGACTGATGACCTACAATGAGCAGTTCTTC.

The chain employs TRBV7-8 and TRBJ2-1; 14 bases map to TRBD2. The CDR3 is 20 residues long. Germline V lookup: CDR1 SGHVS, CDR2 FQNEAQ. V lost 0 bases to trimming and J lost 1 base; unmatched junction nucleotides: 8. For the CDR3, the DNA is TGTGCCAGCAGCTTAGCCCTGACTAGCGGGAGGGCGAGTTCCTACAATGAGCAGTTCTTC. This translates into CASSLALTSGRASSYNEQFF.

This sequence joins TRBV30 and TRBJ1-5; D remains ambiguous. The germline V and J ends were trimmed by 0 bases and 4 bases, with 10 bases remaining between them. CDR1 is GTSNPN and CDR2 is SVGIG in the germline V gene (reference sequence). The CDR3 covers 14 residues. Here the CDR3 DNA reads TGTGCCTGGAGTGTACTAGGAGGGAATCAGCCCCAGCATTTT. Translating gives CAWSVLGGNQPQHF.

The chain joins TRBV4-3 to TRBJ2-1; 12 bases align to TRBD2. This CDR3 is 17 amino acids long. Germline CDR1 reads LGHNA; CDR2 reads YSLEER. V shed 0 bases, J shed 9 bases, and the junction held 9 bases outside the gene matches. The CDR3 sequence is CASSQDGGLAGFGEQFF. In DNA form, the CDR3 reads TGCGCCAGCAGCCAAGATGGAGGACTAGCGGGGTTCGGTGAGCAGTTCTTC.

V gene TRBV5-1 combines with J gene TRBJ2-5; 8 positions agree with TRBD2. In germline, CDR1 is SGHRS, CDR2 YFSETQ. The CDR3 runs 16 residues. The ends lost 4 bases at V and 4 bases at J; junction bases unmatched: 12. CDR3 bases: TGCGCCAGCAGCCCGCAGGGCGGGGGGTTTCGAGAGACCCAGTACTTC. Amino acid sequence: CASSPQGGGFRETQYF. Filled out from reference TRBV5-1 and TRBJ2-5, the complete variable domain reads KAGVTQTPRYLIKTRGQQVTLSCSPISGHRSVSWYQQTPGQGLQFLFEYFSETQRNKGNFPGRFSGRQFSNSRSEMNVSTLELGDSALYLCASSPQGGGFRETQYFGPGTRLLVL.

This chain joins TRBV7-8 and TRBJ1-3; the match to TRBD1 covers 8 bases. Trimming took 1 base from V and 6 from J; bases not matched to a gene: 14. The CDR3 extends over 18 amino acids. Germline V gene data show CDR1 as SGHVS and CDR2 as FQNEAQ. In DNA form, the CDR3 reads TGTGCCAGCAGCTTAGATCTCCCGCGGGGACAGGTTGTAAACACCATATATTTT. It codes for CASSLDLPRGQVVNTIYF.

The CDR3 DNA is TGTGCCAGCAGTCCCCGACAGGGGACTTCACCCCTCCACTTT. Protein: CASSPRQGTSPLHF. The chain recombines TRBV28 with TRBJ1-6, with 8 bases identical to TRBD1. The trim removed 5 bases at V and 9 bases at J, leaving 6 bases unmatched. The CDR3 has 14 amino acids. The germline V gene has CDR1 MDHEN and CDR2 SYDVKM. The whole variable domain, remainder taken from reference TRBV28 and TRBJ1-6, is DVKVTQSSRYLVKRTGEKVFLECVQDMDHENMFWYRQDPGLGLRLIYFSYDVKMKEKGDIPEGYSVSREKKERFSLILESASTNQTSMYLCASSPRQGTSPLHFGNGTRLTVT.

The chain combines TRBV6-5 with TRBJ2-2; D call uncertain. Germline V gene sequence: CDR1 MNHEY, CDR2 SVGAGI. V gave up 5 bases and J gave up 5 bases, with 6 bases separating them. CDR3 length: 12 residues. This CDR3 reads CASSTRTGELFF. DNA of the CDR3: TGTGCCAGCAGTACCAGGACCGGGGAGCTGTTTTTT.

V and J are TRBV19 and TRBJ1-2; D gene uncertain. This CDR3 is built from 12 residues. Trimming took 6 bases from V and 4 from J, leaving 9 bases between them. The germline CDR1 and CDR2 sequences are LNHDA and SQIVND (reference sequence). The CDR3 DNA follows: TGTGCCAGTAGCCTACGTCTCTATGGCTACACCTTC. This gives the protein CASSLRLYGYTF.